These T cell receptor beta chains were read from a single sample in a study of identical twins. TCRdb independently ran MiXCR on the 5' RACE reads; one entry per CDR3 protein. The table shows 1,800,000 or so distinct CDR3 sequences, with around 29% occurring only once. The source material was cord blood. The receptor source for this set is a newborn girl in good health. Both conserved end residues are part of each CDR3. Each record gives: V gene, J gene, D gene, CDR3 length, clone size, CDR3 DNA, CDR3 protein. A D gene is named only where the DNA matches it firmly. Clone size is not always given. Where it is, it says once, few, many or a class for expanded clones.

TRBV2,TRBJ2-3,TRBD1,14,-,TGTGCCAGCAGACCTGGACAGGGCTTCTATACGCAGTATTTT,CASRPGQGFYTQYF
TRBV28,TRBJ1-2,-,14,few,TGTGCCAGCAGTAAACCTCAGGCGCTCTATGGCTACACCTTC,CASSKPQALYGYTF
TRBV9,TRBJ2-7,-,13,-,TGTGCCAGCAGCGTAGGCGAAGGGGGAAAGCAGTACTTC,CASSVGEGGKQYF
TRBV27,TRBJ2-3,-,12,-,TGTGCCAGCAGTTTGAGAGGGAATACGCAGTATTTT,CASSLRGNTQYF
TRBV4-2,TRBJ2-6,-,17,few,TGTGCCAGCAGCCAAGAAATCCGCCCCTCTGGGGCCAACGTCCTGACTTTC,CASSQEIRPSGANVLTF
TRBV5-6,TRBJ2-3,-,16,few,TGTGCCAGCAGCTTGGGGGCTACAACTAGCACAGATACGCAGTATTTT,CASSLGATTSTDTQYF
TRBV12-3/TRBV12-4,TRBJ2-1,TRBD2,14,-,TGTGCCAGCAGCCTACCTAGCGGGAGTGTGGAGCAGTTCTTC,CASSLPSGSVEQFF
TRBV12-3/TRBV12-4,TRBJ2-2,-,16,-,TGTGCCAGCAGTTTAGGGAGTCAAGCTAACACCGGGGAGCTGTTTTTT,CASSLGSQANTGELFF
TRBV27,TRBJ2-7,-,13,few,TGTGCCAGCAGTTTTTGGAGGGGGGACGAGCAGTACTTC,CASSFWRGDEQYF
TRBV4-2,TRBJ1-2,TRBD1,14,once,TGTGCCAGCAGCCGAACAGGGGGCGCGGTGGGCTACACCTTC,CASSRTGGAVGYTF
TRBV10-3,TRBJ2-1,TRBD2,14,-,TGTGCCATCAGGGCGGGAGGGCAGTGGGATGAGCAGTTCTTC,CAIRAGGQWDEQFF
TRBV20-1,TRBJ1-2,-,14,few,TGCAGTGCCAGCCGGACACAAGCTAACTATGGCTACACCTTC,CSASRTQANYGYTF
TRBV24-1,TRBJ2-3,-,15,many,TGTGCCACCAGTGATTCACGGGGTCGCACAGATACGCAGTATTTT,CATSDSRGRTDTQYF
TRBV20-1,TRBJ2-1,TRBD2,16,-,TGCAGTGCTAGTCCGGGGGCTAGCGGGATGCGGGATGAGCAGTTCTTC,CSASPGASGMRDEQFF
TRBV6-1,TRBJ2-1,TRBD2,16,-,TGTGCCAGCAGTGGTCGTGGCGGGGGGGTTTACAATGAGCAGTTCTTC,CASSGRGGGVYNEQFF
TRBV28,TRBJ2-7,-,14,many,TGTGCCAGCAGTTCGTCAGGGCCGACCTACGAGCAGTACTTC,CASSSSGPTYEQYF
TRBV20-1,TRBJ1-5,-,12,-,TGCAGCCTAGGACGGAGCAATCAGCCCCAGCATTTT,CSLGRSNQPQHF
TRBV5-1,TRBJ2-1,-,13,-,TGCGCCAGCAGGGGGGAAGGATTCAATGAGCAGTTCTTC,CASRGEGFNEQFF
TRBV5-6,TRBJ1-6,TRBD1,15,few,TGTGCCAGCAGCTGGGACAGTCGGGTTAATTCACCCCTCCACTTT,CASSWDSRVNSPLHF
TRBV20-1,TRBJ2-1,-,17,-,TGCAGTGCTATTACCTGGCTTCTGCGGACCTCCTACAATGAGCAGTTCTTC,CSAITWLLRTSYNEQFF
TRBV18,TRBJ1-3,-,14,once,TGTGCCAGCTCATCAACGACAGCTGGAAACACCATATATTTT,CASSSTTAGNTIYF
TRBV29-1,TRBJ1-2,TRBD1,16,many,TGCAGCGTTGATGGGACAGGGGGCCTTCTCAACTATGGCTACACCTTC,CSVDGTGGLLNYGYTF
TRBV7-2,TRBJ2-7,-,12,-,TGTGCCAGCAGGATAGGGGGGTTCGAGCAGTACTTC,CASRIGGFEQYF
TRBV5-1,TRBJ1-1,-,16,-,TGCGCCAGCAGCTTGAACCTTCAGGGGCGGGGGGCCGAAGCTTTCTTT,CASSLNLQGRGAEAFF
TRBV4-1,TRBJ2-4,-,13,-,TGCGCCAGCAGGGGGCTAACCAAAAACATTCAGTACTTC,CASRGLTKNIQYF
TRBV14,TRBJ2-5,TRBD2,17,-,TGTGCCAGCAGCCCAAACTGGCGCGGGAGGGTCTACAATGAGCAGTACTTC,CASSPNWRGRVYNEQYF
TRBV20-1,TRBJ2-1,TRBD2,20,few,TGCAGTGCTAGAAATCGGCGTGTACTAGCGGGAGGGCCGAAAGACAATGAGCAGTTCTTC,CSARNRRVLAGGPKDNEQFF
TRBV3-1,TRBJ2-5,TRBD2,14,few,TGTGCCAGCAGCCAAGGACTAGCGATCGAGACCCAGTACTTC,CASSQGLAIETQYF
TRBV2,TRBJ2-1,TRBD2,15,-,TGTGCCAGCAGTGTGGGTATACTAGCGTGGAATGAGCAGTTCTTC,CASSVGILAWNEQFF
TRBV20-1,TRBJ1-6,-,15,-,TGCAGTGCTAGGACCGGGACACGGAATAATTCACCCCTCCACTTT,CSARTGTRNNSPLHF
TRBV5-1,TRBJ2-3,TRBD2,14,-,TGCGCCAGCAGCTTGGAGCGGGGGGTAGATACGCAGTATTTT,CASSLERGVDTQYF
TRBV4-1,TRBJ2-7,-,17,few,TGCGCCAGCAGCCAAGCCGGGGGGCGTAAGTATGCCTACGAGCAGTACTTC,CASSQAGGRKYAYEQYF
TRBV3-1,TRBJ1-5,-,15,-,TGTGCCAGCAGCCAAGATTTGGGTCAGGGGCGGCCCCAGCATTTT,CASSQDLGQGRPQHF
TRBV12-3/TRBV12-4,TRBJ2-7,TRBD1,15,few,TGTGCCAGCAGTTTGTCCGGGACAGGGAACTACGAGCAGTACTTC,CASSLSGTGNYEQYF
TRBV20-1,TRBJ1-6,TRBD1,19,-,TGCAGTGCTGGAGACCAGGGGGGACATTTTTTCTCCTATAATTCACCCCTCCACTTT,CSAGDQGGHFFSYNSPLHF
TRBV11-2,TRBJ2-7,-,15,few,TGTGCCAGCAGCTTAACCGACGATAGGGCCTACGAGCAGTACTTC,CASSLTDDRAYEQYF
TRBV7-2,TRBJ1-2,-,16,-,TGTGCCAGCAGCTTCCCCTTGGGTTTGGTTAACTATGGCTACACCTTC,CASSFPLGLVNYGYTF
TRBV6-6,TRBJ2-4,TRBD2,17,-,TGTGCCAGCAGTTACTCTGACGGGGGGGTACGTCGGAACATTCAGTACTTC,CASSYSDGGVRRNIQYF
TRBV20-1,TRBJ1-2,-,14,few,TGCAGTGCTAGAGTCGCCAGACCCAACTATGGCTACACCTTC,CSARVARPNYGYTF
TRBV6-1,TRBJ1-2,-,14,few,TGTGCCAGCAGTGAAAGGGGAGGGGCCTATGGCTACACCTTC,CASSERGGAYGYTF
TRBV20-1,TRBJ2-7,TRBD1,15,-,TGCAGTGCTAGAGGCGGGACAGGGCTTTCCTACGAGCAGTACTTC,CSARGGTGLSYEQYF
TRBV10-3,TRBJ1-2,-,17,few,TGTGCCAGTCGAAGGAAGGCAGGGATGGGTTTTAACTATGGCTACACCTTC,CASRRKAGMGFNYGYTF
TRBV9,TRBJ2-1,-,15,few,TGTGCCAGCAGCGTAGGGACGGGAGTAGGATATGAGCAGTTCTTC,CASSVGTGVGYEQFF
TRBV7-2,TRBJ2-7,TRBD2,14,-,TGTGCCAGCAGCCTAAACGCGGGAGAGTACGAGCAGTACTTC,CASSLNAGEYEQYF
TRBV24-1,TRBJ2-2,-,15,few,TGTGCCACCAGTGATTTAGCTGCGAACACCGGGGAGCTGTTTTTT,CATSDLAANTGELFF
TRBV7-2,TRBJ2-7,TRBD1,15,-,TGTGCCAGCAGCCGGACAGGGGGATACAGCTACGAGCAGTACTTC,CASSRTGGYSYEQYF
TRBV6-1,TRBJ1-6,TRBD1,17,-,TGTGCCAGCAGTGAACCGGGACAGGTTGGGTATAATTCACCCCTCCACTTT,CASSEPGQVGYNSPLHF
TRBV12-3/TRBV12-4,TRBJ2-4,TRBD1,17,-,TGTGCCAGCAGTTTAGCGTGGGACAGGTCAGCCAAAAACATTCAGTACTTC,CASSLAWDRSAKNIQYF
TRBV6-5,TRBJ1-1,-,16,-,TGTGCCAGCAGTTACGGGGGGAGTCTACCCTACACTGAAGCTTTCTTT,CASSYGGSLPYTEAFF
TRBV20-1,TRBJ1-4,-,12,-,TGCAGTGCTCTCCCAGGGAGTGAAAAACTGTTTTTT,CSALPGSEKLFF
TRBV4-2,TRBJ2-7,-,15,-,TGTGCCAGCAGCCAAGGGGGGCCAGGGACCTACGAGCAGTACTTC,CASSQGGPGTYEQYF
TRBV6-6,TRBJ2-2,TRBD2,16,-,TGTGCCAGCCTTAGCGGGGGGGCTGTAGGAACCGGGGAGCTGTTTTTT,CASLSGGAVGTGELFF
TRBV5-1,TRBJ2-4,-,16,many,TGCGCCAGCAGCTTGGGGGACACTCTAGCCAAAAACATTCAGTACTTC,CASSLGDTLAKNIQYF
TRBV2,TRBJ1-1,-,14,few,TGTGCCAGCAGTGAGGAGGACAGTCACCCTGAAGCTTTCTTT,CASSEEDSHPEAFF
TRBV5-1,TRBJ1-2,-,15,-,TGCGCCAGCAGCTTGGCGGGACACCTCAACTATGGCTACACCTTC,CASSLAGHLNYGYTF
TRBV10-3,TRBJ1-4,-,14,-,TGTGCCATCAGCGTGACGGGGACTAATGAAAAACTGTTTTTT,CAISVTGTNEKLFF
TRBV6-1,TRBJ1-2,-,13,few,TGTGCCAGCAGTGAATGGGGGATATATGGCTACACCTTC,CASSEWGIYGYTF
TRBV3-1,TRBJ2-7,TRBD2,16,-,TGTGCCAGCAGCCAACCAAGACTAGCGGGGTACCACGAGCAGTACTTC,CASSQPRLAGYHEQYF
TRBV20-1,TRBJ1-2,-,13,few,TGCAGTGCCGGGGGGCAGGGCCGCTATGGCTACACCTTC,CSAGGQGRYGYTF